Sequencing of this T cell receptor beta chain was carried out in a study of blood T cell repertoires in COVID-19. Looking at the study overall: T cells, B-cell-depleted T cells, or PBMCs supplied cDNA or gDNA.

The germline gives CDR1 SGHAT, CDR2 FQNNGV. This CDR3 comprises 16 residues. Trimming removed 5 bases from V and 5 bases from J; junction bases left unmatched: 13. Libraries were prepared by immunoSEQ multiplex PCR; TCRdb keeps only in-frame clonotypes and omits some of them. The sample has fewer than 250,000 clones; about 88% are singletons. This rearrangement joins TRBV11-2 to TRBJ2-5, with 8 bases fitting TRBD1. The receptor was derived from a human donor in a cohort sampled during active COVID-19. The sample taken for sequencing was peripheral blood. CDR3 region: CASSLTGRGLGETQYF. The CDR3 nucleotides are TGTGCCAGCAGCCTTACAGGCAGGGGGCTCGGGGAGACCCAGTACTTC.